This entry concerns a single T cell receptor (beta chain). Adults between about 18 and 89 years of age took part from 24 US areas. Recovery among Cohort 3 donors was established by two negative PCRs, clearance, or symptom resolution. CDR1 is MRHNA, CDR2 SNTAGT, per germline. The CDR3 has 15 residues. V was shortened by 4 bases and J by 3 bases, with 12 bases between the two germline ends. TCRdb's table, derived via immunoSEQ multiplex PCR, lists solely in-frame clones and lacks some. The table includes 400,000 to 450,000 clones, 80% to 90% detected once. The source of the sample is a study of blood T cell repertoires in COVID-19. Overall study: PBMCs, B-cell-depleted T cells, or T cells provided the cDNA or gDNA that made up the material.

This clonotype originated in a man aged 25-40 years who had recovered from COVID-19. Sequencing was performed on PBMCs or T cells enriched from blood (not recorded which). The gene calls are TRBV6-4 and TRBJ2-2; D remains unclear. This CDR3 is CASSVRGEDTGELFF. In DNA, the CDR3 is TGTGCCAGCAGTGTGAGAGGAGAAGACACCGGGGAGCTGTTTTTT.